Described below is a single T cell receptor beta chain sequence and its context. This clone's antigen is unknown. Base qualities are missing; no much larger clone stands one base away. TCR beta CDR3 regions were amplified from genomic DNA by bias-controlled multiplex PCR with the immunoSEQ v3 hsTCRB kit. TCR libraries were sequenced on an Illumina NextSeq 500 to around 2.2 million read pairs for survey level or roughly 5-6.5 million for deep level. Turning to the authors' computational methods: V, D and J genes were assigned, non-productive sequences were removed, and clonality was reported by immunoSEQ Analyzer software. To compare repertoires between infused TIL and blood, productive Simpson clonality was used along with the Morisita overlap index of productive TRB rearrangements. Absolute clonotype counts in blood were estimated by multiplying the lymphocyte count by the CD3+ fraction and by the productive frequency of the clone. The table was pulled from immuneACCESS by TCRdb, which kept in-frame rearrangements only. Such tables lose some clones; where checked, under half of the loss comes from unresolved V genes, and the rest has no known cause. V, J and clone size are taken as reported in that table, and D and trimming were inferred from the DNA itself. In this sample the table shows 55,000 to 60,000 clones, more than 60% of which occur a single time. In total, the top ten clones hold less than 2% of the sample.

V and J lose 9 bases and 2 bases, and a span of 13 bases separates them. According to the germline V gene, CDR1 reads ENHRY and CDR2 reads SYGVKD. CDR3 length: 13 amino acids, cysteine to phenylalanine. The entry retains the CDR3 DNA only, 39 bases that are in frame from base 1. The data derive from a study of TIL therapy for anti-PD-1-resistant metastatic lung cancer (dated by TCRdb to 2020 to 2022). With respect to the entire study: Tumors were harvested before any PD-1/PD-L1 blockade; patients then received nivolumab, and those progressing received lymphodepletion, expanded TIL infusion and IL-2. Enrolled patients had a median age of roughly 54 years (range roughly 38-80) and a median tumor PD-L1 proportion score of approximately 6.2%. The cohort was composed predominantly of lung adenocarcinoma, with a handful of EGFR-mutant and two ALK-rearranged tumors included, and half of patients were identified as current or former smokers. Across the cohort, whole-exome sequencing showed a median non-synonymous tumor mutation burden of roughly 1.5 mutations per megabase. Tumor and peripheral blood T cell receptor beta sequencing was used to track clonotypes across tumor, expanded TIL product and serial blood samples.

The full study reports these points: Infused TIL clonotypes partially replaced the baseline peripheral repertoire then decayed over months, with no apparent association between persistence and response. The cohort was highly selected, including more treatment-naive, never-smoker and oncogene-addicted patients than is typical, which limits generalizability. The study protocol defined all tumor marker inferences as exploratory.

In light of the paper, this sample's time point label describes: pre-treatment sample, taken before nivolumab and TIL therapy. A phase I trial run at two centers enrolled adults with stage 4 NSCLC between October 2017 and 2020. Samples came from a single-arm, open-label phase I trial of tumor-infiltrating lymphocyte therapy with nivolumab in advanced non-small cell lung cancer. Blood mononuclear cells from EDTA tubes were separated on a Ficoll gradient and snap-frozen as pellets, and DNA was extracted from the cells using a Qiagen mini-prep kit. The source is a person aged 25-79 years with non-small cell lung cancer. The V and J genes are TRBV10-3 and TRBJ1-2; the D gene is perhaps TRBD1, on 6 matching bases. Sequencing used blood, obtained at baseline. Here is the DNA: TGTGCCATAGGGGTAGACAGGAACTATGGCTACACCTTC. This is translated as CAIGVDRNYGYTF.